Following are 14 T cell receptor beta chains from one sample sequenced in a study of blood T cells in healthy people across ages. Using a J-beta primer mix together with a sample-barcoded 5' primer, a second PCR was run for about 7 to 12 cycles. TCRdb called the 5' RACE reads again in MiXCR, with one record for every CDR3 protein. The sample lists fewer than 1,200,000 distinct CDR3 sequences, under 30% seen once, with less than 0.75% in the top ten. The data were also submitted as part of a second study, on T cells of mothers and their children.

Material: blood. The origin of the receptors is a girl aged 2-10 years in good health.

The chain recombines TRBV11-2 with TRBJ2-2; 8 bases fit TRBD1. Germline V gene lookup returns CDR1 SGHAT and CDR2 FQNNGV. V lost 5 bases, J lost 7 bases, and 15 bases stayed unmatched. This CDR3 comprises 17 residues. The CDR3 DNA reads as TGTGCCAGCAGCCTATCTCGGACAGGGTGGGGGAACGGGGAGCTGTTTTTT. It codes for CASSLSRTGWGNGELFF.

This chain uses TRBV28 with TRBJ2-5, with D perhaps matching TRBD2 (6 bases). The DNA end favors TRBJ2-1, so the J call may be wrong. The CDR3 sequence is 14 residues long. Germline V gene data show CDR1 as MDHEN and CDR2 as SYDVKM. The CDR3 region is CASTSRTTYNEQFF. The DNA for the CDR3 is TGTGCCAGCACTTCTAGGACTACTTACAATGAGCAGTTCTTC.

V is TRBV7-9 and J is TRBJ2-5; D ambiguous. V was pared by 4 bases and J by 3 bases, with 18 bases between. The CDR3 has 16 residues. Germline V gives CDR1 SEHNR, CDR2 FQNEAQ (reference sequence). DNA for the CDR3: TGTGCCAGCAGCTCCAACCAAAACAAGATCGAAGAGACCCAGTACTTC. Translating it yields CASSSNQNKIEETQYF.

This clonotype was recorded a few times. The V and J genes are TRBV4-1 and TRBJ2-5, with a tentative D call TRBD2 (5 bases). The end of the DNA aligns better with TRBJ2-7, so the J call may be wrong. This CDR3 has 15 amino acids. Germline CDR1 reads MGHRA; CDR2 reads YSYEKL. The CDR3 loop reads CASSQDRGDSYEQYF. DNA of the CDR3: TGCGCCAGCAGCCAAGATCGGGGAGACTCCTACGAGCAGTACTTC.

In its sample, this clonotype was seen a few times. The chain recombines TRBV11-2 with TRBJ2-1; no clear D. The CDR3 covers 13 residues. Germline loops: CDR1 SGHAT, CDR2 FQNNGV. V lost 2 bases and J 6 bases, leaving 8 bases between the germline ends. The DNA of the CDR3 is TGTGCCAGCAGCTTATATTATCTCAATGAGCAGTTCTTC. It specifies CASSLYYLNEQFF. The complete variable domain, with remaining parts taken from reference TRBV11-2 and TRBJ2-1, reads EAGVAQSPRYKIIEKRQSVAFWCNPISGHATLYWYQQILGQGPKLLIQFQNNGVVDDSQLPKDRFSAERLKGVDSTLKIQPAKLEDSAVYLCASSLYYLNEQFFGPGTRLTVL.

This clonotype has only a few counts. This chain links TRBV27 with TRBJ2-7; 11 bases map to TRBD2. Germline loops: CDR1 MNHEY, CDR2 SMNVEV (reference sequence). Germline trimming cut 5 bases from V and 5 bases from J; bases unmatched to any gene: 5. The CDR3 covers 14 residues. The CDR3 DNA reads as TGTGCCAGCAGTCTACTAGCGGGAGTAGACGAGCAGTACTTC. Its protein product is CASSLLAGVDEQYF.

The chain is built from TRBV12-5 and TRBJ1-1, with D perhaps matching TRBD1 (6 bases). The germline gives CDR1 LGHNT, CDR2 FRNRAP. CDR3 length: 15 residues. V was shortened by 4 bases and J by 0 bases, with 12 bases between the two germline ends. CDR3 DNA: TGTGCTAGTGGTTATACCGGGACACTGAACACTGAAGCTTTCTTT. Translation gives CASGYTGTLNTEAFF.

The gene calls are TRBV3-1 and TRBJ2-5; possibly TRBD1 for D (5 bases). V was cut by 2 bases and J by 7 bases, with 11 bases left in between. CDR1 and CDR2 (germline): LGHDT, YNNKEL (reference sequence). The CDR3 totals 13 residues. The CDR3 region has the DNA TGTGCCAGCAGCCAACAGGGCTCAGGGACCCAGTACTTC. It specifies CASSQQGSGTQYF.

The chain employs TRBV6-4 and TRBJ2-1; 8 nucleotides match TRBD2. The V gene's germline CDR1 is MRHNA and CDR2 SNTAGT. The CDR3 loop spans 14 amino acids. V lost 3 bases to trimming and J lost 9 bases; unmatched junction nucleotides: 7. The CDR3 sequence is CASSEERELSEQFF. CDR3 coding DNA: TGTGCCAGCAGTGAAGAGCGGGAGTTATCTGAGCAGTTCTTC.

The gene calls are TRBV7-9 and TRBJ2-2; 8 nucleotides match TRBD2. The length of the CDR3 is 17 residues. Germline V CDR1 and CDR2: SEHNR, FQNEAQ (reference sequence). The J segment lost 13 bases and the V segment lost 3 bases, leaving 19 bases of the junction unmatched. DNA for the CDR3: TGTGCCAGCAGCTTCCCCCGAACCGGGGGGGGGAAGGTGGGGCTGTTTTTT. It specifies CASSFPRTGGGKVGLFF.

This clonotype was found a few times. At one of its ends the junction is not consistent with the germline gene, which may arise from a read error. The genes are TRBV7-9 and TRBJ1-1; TRBD1 might be the D (6 bases). Germline V gene lookup returns CDR1 SEHNR and CDR2 FQNEAQ (reference sequence). The CDR3 totals 18 residues. This CDR3 reads CASRPRQVGVQMNTEASF. The CDR3 region has the DNA TGTGCCAGCAGACCTAGACAGGTGGGGGTTCAAATGAACACTGAAGCTTCCTTT.

The chain has TRBV21-1 and TRBJ2-5; no check of the table's D call, TRBD1, against the DNA was made. TRBV21-1 is termed a pseudogene. The CDR3 totals 13 residues. CDR3 sequence: CASSFPGQGAQYF. The CDR3 DNA is TGTGCCAGCAGCTTTCCGGGACAGGGGGCCCAGTACTTC.

This clonotype was picked up a small number of times. The chain employs TRBV14 and TRBJ1-1; D perhaps matches TRBD1 (5 bases). The germline V gene has CDR1 SGHDN and CDR2 FVKESK. V was trimmed by 4 bases and J by 0 bases, leaving 12 bases between them. The CDR3 loop spans 15 amino acids. The CDR3 loop is CASSPVGAMNTEAFF. The DNA for the CDR3 is TGTGCCAGCAGCCCGGTCGGGGCCATGAACACTGAAGCTTTCTTT.

In its sample, this clonotype was seen many times. The J gene is TRBJ2-4, the V gene TRBV4-3, with a weak D call TRBD1 (5 bases). There are 15 residues in the CDR3. Germline CDR1 reads LGHNA; CDR2 reads YSLEER. The V end was cut by 0 bases, the J end by 2 bases, with 8 bases between. CDR3 protein: CASSQDDSPKNIQYF. CDR3 nucleotide sequence: TGCGCCAGCAGCCAAGACGACAGCCCCAAAAACATTCAGTACTTC.